This paragraph covers one T cell receptor (beta chain) sequence. The sample holds a few counts of this clonotype. What antigen it recognizes has not been identified. Base qualities are not provided; no much larger clone lies one nucleotide away. Data came from an Illumina HiSeq 1500. Clones were called with MiXCR by TCRdb after fastp trimmed the public reads at Q25, and only in-frame beta chains were retained. Each entry merges the rows of one CDR3 protein and shows their most common DNA and genes. This sample gives under 200,000 distinct CDR3 sequences in total; approximately 9.6% of them show up just once. Roughly 4.8% of the sample belongs to the ten largest clones. V is cut back by 3 bases and J by 4 bases, with 5 bases in the junction unmatched. The CDR3 sequence holds 14 residues, the cysteine and phenylalanine included. Kept here is only the CDR3 DNA, which spans 42 bases and is read in frame from base 1. Based on the germline V gene, the CDR1 and CDR2 sequences are SGHRS and YFSETQ.

The source of the sample is a study of T cell repertoires in cytomegalovirus infection (dated by TCRdb to about 2019). For context, the study as a whole: Because public TCR beta signatures pointed to carriage of CMV infection together with the matching HLA type, the HLA type of each donor mattered for the analysis. Study-wide conclusions, independent of this receptor: In both this cohort and an independent roughly 400-donor cohort, the cumulative frequency of public TCR beta family members distinguished carriers of CMV infection plus the relevant HLA type. The ex vivo response was dominated by HLA-C-restricted CMV-specific TCR beta clonotypes, which also provided the single most frequent clonotype in two of eight donors.

Sequencing was performed on PBMCs. The sequence links TRBV5-1 to TRBJ2-7; 9 bases in between match TRBD1. The TCR originated in a human donor in good health (CMV status not recorded). Some clones in this sample may be carry-over from other donors' samples. The CDR3: CASSWTGVEYEQYF. The sequenced DNA is TGCGCCAGCAGCTGGACAGGGGTAGAATACGAGCAGTACTTC.